A single sample is the source of the 29 T cell receptor beta chains below, sequenced in a study of T cells in Graves' hyperthyroidism and ophthalmopathy. TCR beta CDR3 regions were amplified from RNA. With the HTBI primer set, the TCR CDR3 went through a first round of RT-PCR. From the multiplex PCR reads, TCRdb called clonotypes with MiXCR, one entry per CDR3 protein. This sample has some 740,000 distinct CDR3 sequences, with around 15% found just once. The sequenced material came from blood. The receptors were sampled from a woman under 30 with Graves' hyperthyroidism.

This clonotype was observed many times. This sequence joins TRBV30 and TRBJ2-1; 11 bases match TRBD2. CDR3 length equals 13 residues. Germline lookup yields CDR1 GTSNPN and CDR2 SVGIG (reference sequence). V lost 3 bases to trimming and J lost 9 bases; unmatched junction nucleotides: 4. CDR3 nucleotides: TGTGCCTGGAGACTAGCGGGAGCGGGTGAGCAGTTCTTC. Amino acids: CAWRLAGAGEQFF. Filled out from reference TRBV30 and TRBJ2-1, the complete variable domain reads SQTIHQWPATLVQPVGSPLSLECTVEGTSNPNLYWYRQAAGRGLQLLFYSVGIGQISSEVPQNLSASRPQDRQFILSSKKLLLSDSGFYLCAWRLAGAGEQFFGPGTRLTVL.

This clonotype came up many times. The chain carries TRBV2 and TRBJ2-7, with 9 bases matching TRBD1. From germline, CDR1 is SNHLY and CDR2 FYNNEI. V dropped 7 bases and J dropped 4; count of bases not matched to a gene: 11. The CDR3 is made up of 15 amino acids. Here the CDR3 DNA reads TGTGCCAGCAACGAGGCGACAGGGGGGGAGTACGAGCAGTACTTC. Translating it yields CASNEATGGEYEQYF.

In its sample, this clonotype was seen many times. This chain connects TRBV28 to TRBJ1-1; D uncertain. The ends were cut back, 5 bases at V and 1 base at J, with 11 bases in the middle. Germline assignment: CDR1 MDHEN and CDR2 SYDVKM. This CDR3 is 14 amino acids long. CDR3 bases: TGTGCCAGCAGTGCCCCTCCAGCGAACACTGAAGCTTTCTTT. Protein: CASSAPPANTEAFF.

Concerning this clonotype itself: Just one base apart from a much larger clone, this may be a read error. The chain has TRBV30 and TRBJ1-5; the match to TRBD1 covers 7 bases. The V and J ends lost 2 bases and 3 bases, in that order; junction bases with no gene match: 7. CDR1 and CDR2 from the germline V gene are GTSNPN and SVGIG (reference sequence). CDR3 length: 15 amino acids. DNA for the CDR3: TGTGCCTGGAGTCGGACAGGAGCCCACAATCAGCCCCAGCATTTT. Its protein is CAWSRTGAHNQPQHF. Full variable domain (outside the CDR3, taken from reference TRBV30 and TRBJ1-5): SQTIHQWPATLVQPVGSPLSLECTVEGTSNPNLYWYRQAAGRGLQLLFYSVGIGQISSEVPQNLSASRPQDRQFILSSKKLLLSDSGFYLCAWSRTGAHNQPQHFGDGTRLSIL.

This clonotype was detected only a few times. V usage is TRBV11-2 and J usage is TRBJ2-2; 9 bases align to TRBD2. The germline V gene has CDR1 SGHAT and CDR2 FQNNGV. The CDR3 loop spans 18 amino acids. Trimming took 3 bases from V and 4 from J; bases not matched to a gene: 12. CDR3 protein: CASSLGSGSHTGTGELFF. CDR3 in DNA: TGTGCCAGCAGCTTGGGTAGCGGGAGTCACACCGGCACCGGGGAGCTGTTTTTT.

This clonotype was seen only a few times. The V call is TRBV10-3, the J call TRBJ1-2; no definite D call. CDR1 and CDR2 from the germline V gene are ENHRY and SYGVKD. The V gene lost 3 bases and the J gene lost 5 bases, with 7 bases spanning the gap. This CDR3 is 12 amino acids long. The CDR3 DNA is TGTGCCATCAGTGATGGAGGATATGGCTACACCTTC. Translating gives CAISDGGYGYTF.

The chain uses TRBV19 and TRBJ2-2, with 8 bases that match TRBD1. Germline V gene sequence: CDR1 LNHDA, CDR2 SQIVND (reference sequence). This CDR3 has 14 residues. Trimming removed 7 bases from V and 4 bases from J; junction bases left unmatched: 5. The DNA of the CDR3 is TGTGCCAGTAATCAGGGGGCCCTCACCGGGGAGCTGTTTTTT. It translates to CASNQGALTGELFF.

This clonotype was observed a handful of times. The chain is built from TRBV24-1 and TRBJ2-3; 8 bases align to TRBD1. The CDR3 length is 16 residues. Germline V gene sequence: CDR1 KGHDR, CDR2 SFDVKD. J lost 0 bases, V lost 4 bases, and 5 bases had no gene match. The CDR3 nucleotides read TGTGCCACCAGTGACCGGGACAGGTTGAGCACAGATACGCAGTATTTT. Its translation: CATSDRDRLSTDTQYF.

This CDR3 is CASSLVPGQMNTEAFF. Written as DNA, the CDR3 is TGTGCCAGCAGCTTGGTGCCGGGACAGATGAACACTGAAGCTTTCTTT. V usage is TRBV3-1 and J usage is TRBJ1-1; 7 bases map to TRBD1. This CDR3 comprises 16 residues. V gave up 5 bases and J gave up 0 bases; unmatched junction bases: 9. Germline CDR1 LGHDT, CDR2 YNNKEL (reference sequence).

This clonotype was detected many times. The chain has TRBV11-2 and TRBJ2-2; D is unclear. CDR3 length equals 13 residues. Trimming shortened V by 6 bases and J by 1 base, and 6 bases separated the two germline ends. Per germline, CDR1 SGHAT and CDR2 FQNNGV. The CDR3 DNA sequence: TGTGCCAGCAGGCGACAGAACACCGGGGAGCTGTTTTTT. Its protein is CASRRQNTGELFF. Supplemented by reference TRBV11-2 and TRBJ2-2, the full variable domain reads EAGVAQSPRYKIIEKRQSVAFWCNPISGHATLYWYQQILGQGPKLLIQFQNNGVVDDSQLPKDRFSAERLKGVDSTLKIQPAKLEDSAVYLCASRRQNTGELFFGEGSRLTVL.

Details on this clonotype: A clone one base away is much larger, so this may be a read error. The CDR3 does not close with the conserved phenylalanine or tryptophan, likely indicating a read error. The V gene is TRBV5-1, the J gene TRBJ2-7, with no clear D. The CDR3 totals 12 residues. Trimming took 1 base from V and 6 from J, leaving 8 bases between them. CDR1 SGHRS and CDR2 YFSETQ come from the germline V gene. The CDR3 DNA is TGCGCCAGCAGCTTGAACAGCCGCGAGCAGTACCTC. This translates into CASSLNSREQYL.

The V gene is TRBV5-1, the J gene TRBJ2-1; 13 bases agree with TRBD2. The J segment lost 3 bases and the V segment lost 2 bases, leaving 14 bases of the junction unmatched. The CDR3 sequence is 20 residues long. Looked up from germline, CDR1 is SGHRS and CDR2 is YFSETQ. This chain's CDR3 is CASSFYRTSGRSVGYNEQFF. The CDR3 DNA follows: TGCGCCAGCAGCTTCTATCGGACTAGCGGGAGATCAGTCGGCTACAATGAGCAGTTCTTC.

This clonotype was seen a handful of times. The chain joins TRBV18 to TRBJ2-3; D not resolved. The CDR3 has 13 amino acids. Germline V gene lookup returns CDR1 KGHSH and CDR2 LQKENI. V was shortened by 0 bases and J by 5 bases, with 6 bases between the two germline ends. This CDR3 is CASSPPLGDTQYF. The DNA of the CDR3 is TGTGCCAGCTCACCACCGCTCGGAGATACGCAGTATTTT.

The sample holds many counts of this clonotype. The CDR3 spells CASRSSPAGEQYF. The CDR3 coding sequence is TGCGCCAGCAGATCCTCACCCGCCGGCGAGCAGTACTTC. This chain uses TRBV5-1 with TRBJ2-7; D unresolved. V lost 5 bases and J 6 bases, leaving 15 bases between the germline ends. Germline CDR1 is SGHRS and CDR2 is YFSETQ. The CDR3 has 13 residues.

The gene calls are TRBV4-3 and TRBJ2-7, with a tentative D call TRBD2 (7 bases). The germline gives CDR1 LGHNA, CDR2 YSLEER. The CDR3 has 16 residues. Trimming removed 5 bases at V and 2 bases at J, with 19 bases between. DNA for the CDR3: TGCGCCAGCAGCGGGGAGGGGAGACAGGCCACCTACGAGCAGTACTTC. This sequence encodes CASSGEGRQATYEQYF.

Concerning this clonotype: As the CDR3 is not closed by the conserved phenylalanine or tryptophan, this likely results from a read error. V and J are TRBV4-2 and TRBJ2-7, with 9 bases lining up with TRBD1. The V gene's germline CDR1 is LGHNA and CDR2 YNFKEQ. V lost 3 bases to trimming and J lost 4 bases; unmatched junction nucleotides: 7. CDR3 length: 15 residues. The CDR3 spells CASSQRTGAEYEQYL. CDR3 nucleotides: TGTGCCAGCAGCCAGAGGACAGGGGCGGAATACGAGCAGTACCTC.

This clonotype was observed at least ten times. The chain is built from TRBV27 and TRBJ2-5; TRBD2 is a possible D gene (5 bases). This CDR3 spans 17 amino acids. The germline V and J ends were trimmed by 3 bases and 7 bases, with 24 bases remaining between them. The germline V gene has CDR1 MNHEY and CDR2 SMNVEV (reference sequence). This CDR3 is CASSLVSSSLLSGTQYF. The CDR3 region has the DNA TGTGCCAGCAGTTTGGTGTCTAGCAGCCTGCTGTCAGGGACCCAGTACTTC.

This clonotype showed up many times. This chain joins TRBV13 and TRBJ1-2, with D uncertain. CDR3 length: 15 residues. V shed 1 base and J shed 6 bases, with 15 bases lying between them. Per germline, CDR1 PRHDT and CDR2 FYEKMQ (reference sequence). The CDR3 here is CASSLAESEEDGYTF. CDR3 in DNA: TGTGCCAGCAGCTTAGCAGAAAGTGAGGAGGATGGCTACACCTTC. Complete variable domain (other parts from reference TRBV13 and TRBJ1-2): AAGVIQSPRHLIKEKRETATLKCYPIPRHDTVYWYQQGPGQDPQFLISFYEKMQSDKGSIPDRFSAQQFSDYHSELNMSSLELGDSALYFCASSLAESEEDGYTFGSGTRLTVV.

At least ten counts were recorded for this clonotype. The J gene is TRBJ2-1, the V gene TRBV28; possibly TRBD1 for D (6 bases). The CDR3 is 15 residues long. V lost 7 bases, J lost 7 bases, and 20 bases lay in between. Looked up from germline, CDR1 is MDHEN and CDR2 is SYDVKM. The CDR3 here is CASKWRRTDGNEQFF. Here the CDR3 DNA reads TGTGCCAGCAAGTGGAGGAGGACAGATGGGAATGAGCAGTTCTTC.

Only a few counts were recorded for this clonotype. The CDR3 nucleotides are TGTGCCAGCAGTTACCTGGCGCTACATAACACTGAAGCTTTCTTT. It encodes CASSYLALHNTEAFF. The chain joins TRBV6-6 to TRBJ1-1, with D unclear. This CDR3 spans 15 amino acids. V was shortened by 2 bases and J by 2 bases, with 12 bases between the two germline ends. CDR1 MNHNY and CDR2 SVGAGI come from the germline V gene (reference sequence).

With regard to this clonotype: The CDR3 carries no conserved terminal phenylalanine or tryptophan, so it likely arises from a read error. The chain recombines TRBV5-1 with TRBJ1-1; 7 nucleotides align to TRBD1. Germline V gives CDR1 SGHRS, CDR2 YFSETQ. The CDR3 length is 13 residues. The ends lost 4 bases at V and 1 base at J; junction bases unmatched: 1. The CDR3 is CASSGDRNTEAFL. DNA for the CDR3: TGCGCCAGCAGCGGGGACAGGAACACTGAAGCTTTCTTG.

This clonotype was seen many times. The chain has TRBV20-1 and TRBJ1-5, with 11 nucleotides matching TRBD1. From germline, CDR1 is DFQATT and CDR2 SNEGSKA (reference sequence). With 1 base clipped from V and 5 bases from J, the junction kept 4 bases outside the gene matches. This CDR3 is built from 15 residues. The CDR3 DNA reads as TGCAGTGCTAGAGGGGGACAGGGGGGATATCAGCCCCAGCATTTT. It is translated as CSARGGQGGYQPQHF.

This clonotype was seen repeatedly, ten times or more. The rearrangement uses TRBV10-3 and TRBJ1-1; D uncertain. Trimming pared 7 bases from V and 2 bases from J, leaving 11 bases between. Germline CDR1 and CDR2: ENHRY and SYGVKD. There are 13 residues in the CDR3. As DNA, the CDR3 is TGTGCCATCAAAACCGATCCTAACACTGAAGCTTTCTTT. Encoded protein: CAIKTDPNTEAFF.

This clonotype came up many times. CDR3 sequence reads: CASSFHPLAGGPSDTQYF. The CDR3 region has the DNA TGTGCCAGCAGTTTTCACCCTTTGGCGGGAGGGCCCTCGGATACGCAGTATTTT. The chain employs TRBV27 and TRBJ2-3; 9 bases are a match to TRBD2. Germline values: CDR1 MNHEY, CDR2 SMNVEV (reference sequence). V lost 3 bases and J lost 6; bases outside the gene matches: 16. The CDR3 is made up of 18 amino acids.

As regards this clonotype: A single base separates this from a much larger clone, so it may be a read error. The V and J genes are TRBV12-5 and TRBJ2-3, with 7 bases aligning to TRBD1. This CDR3 is 15 amino acids long. V trimming: 9 bases; J trimming: 9 bases; junction bases outside the gene matches: 18. Per germline, CDR1 LGHNT and CDR2 FRNRAP. The CDR3 DNA is TGTGCTAGAGAGGCGTACAGGGGAAAATCAGGCACGCAGTATTTT. As protein: CAREAYRGKSGTQYF.

The rearrangement joins TRBV10-3 to TRBJ2-4; no definite D call. V lost 8 bases, J lost 5 bases, and 4 bases lay in between. The CDR3 runs 10 residues. Per germline, CDR1 ENHRY and CDR2 SYGVKD. CDR3 protein: CAIGENIQYF. The CDR3 DNA reads TGTGCCATCGGAGAAAACATTCAGTACTTC.

The genes are TRBV7-2 and TRBJ1-4, with a tentative D call TRBD1 (5 bases). The CDR3 covers 15 residues. V was shortened by 6 bases and J by 8 bases, with 19 bases between the two germline ends. In germline, CDR1 is SGHTA, CDR2 FQGNSA. The CDR3 region has the DNA TGTGCCAGCAGGCCCGGTGAGACAGTTCTGGAAAAACTGTTTTTT. Its protein product is CASRPGETVLEKLFF.

This clonotype was observed a handful of times. This rearrangement joins TRBV2 to TRBJ1-5; 8 nucleotides agree with TRBD1. The CDR3 covers 16 residues. The V gene end was trimmed by 6 bases and the J gene end by 1 base; junction bases not matched to a gene: 8. The V gene's germline CDR1 is SNHLY and CDR2 FYNNEI. The CDR3 sequence: CASRGQGAGSNQPQHF. The CDR3, as DNA: TGTGCCAGCAGGGGTCAGGGGGCGGGAAGCAATCAGCCCCAGCATTTT.

In this sample, this clonotype turned up many times. The chain is built from TRBV27 and TRBJ2-5, with D possibly TRBD1 on 5 matching bases. The CDR3 is 15 residues long. The ends were cut back, 0 bases at V and 0 bases at J, with 8 bases in the middle. Germline CDR1 MNHEY, CDR2 SMNVEV (reference sequence). The CDR3 here is CASSLSTDNQETQYF. DNA for the CDR3: TGTGCCAGCAGTTTATCTACGGACAACCAAGAGACCCAGTACTTC.